This TCR beta chain comes out of a study of cytomegalovirus exposure and HLA in healthy donors (dated 2017 in TCRdb). About the study as a whole: An earlier analysis of roughly 500 of the donors reported approximately 300 Gb of sequence data and around 120 million unique TCR beta sequences obtained from some 200 million T cells. Approximately 300 gigabases of sequencing data and roughly 90 million unique TCR sequences were included in an early release covering roughly 600 HLA-typed donors. Among the approximately 400 genotyped donors, approximately 81% belonged to the genetic ancestry cluster associated with self-reported Caucasian donors. The study was designed to test whether signatures of past pathogen exposure could be identified by cataloging public T cell receptors. The T cell repertoires of 700 or so subjects were profiled by immunosequencing and related to cytomegalovirus serostatus. A separate validation cohort of roughly 130 different subjects was used in addition to the roughly 670-subject first cohort. To predict cytomegalovirus infection status, the study brought together high-throughput TCR immunosequencing, statistical association of individual TCRs with disease status, and machine learning. In a later analysis, previously published TCR beta repertoires from hundreds of donors were re-analyzed and high-resolution HLA genotyping was added so that TCR occurrence patterns could be studied. Rather than drawing on any new phenotypic data, the later analysis identified candidate immune exposures from TCR beta sequences and the way those sequences occurred across donors. In an earlier analysis of 500 to 650 of the donors, high-throughput TCR beta sequencing was used to judge whether each TCR beta V gene segment behaved as functional or pseudogenic. Donor age, sex, ethnicity and CMV serostatus were compiled together with the repertoire data. In a later genetic analysis, genome-wide SNP genotypes for about 55% of the roughly 700 donors were used, and that subset was treated as a discovery cohort. All discovery cohort repertoires had been generated on a single sequencing platform. HLA typing covered class I and class II loci at four-digit resolution. Typing coverage varied by locus: roughly 629-640 donors for A, B, C, DRB1 and DQB1; around 560 for DQA1; about 600 for DPA1; around 450 for DPB1. About five DR-DQ haplotypes were treated as single units for association and clustering because of strong linkage in the cohort. Among roughly 400 genotyped donors of the cohort, an average of approximately 220,000 unique TCR beta nucleotide sequences was sequenced per donor, of which 15% to 20% were non-productive.

This clone has only a few counts. What antigen it recognizes has not been identified. No base-level quality is on record; no much larger clone is a single base apart. The cohort was made up of 666 healthy bone marrow donors. At the time of sampling, every cohort member was nominally healthy, though immune exposures that went unrecorded were likely present. The donor tested CMV seropositive and was one of the 289 seropositive cohort members. Each donor provided a peripheral blood sample, and peripheral blood mononuclear cells were used for TCR beta sequencing. The Qiagen DNeasy Blood Extraction Kit was used to extract genomic DNA from the blood cell samples. The paper as a whole reports these results and caveats: Linkage disequilibrium might explain the correlated functional status among segregating V segments, but an unknown experimental factor could not be excluded. A cluster of highly shared sequence variants was judged likely to be a technical artifact of the sequencing pipeline. Most TCR sequences were observed very rarely across donors, whereas some public TCRs were present in many individuals. When HLA alleles, especially DR and DQ, strongly co-occurred, attributing TCR associations to individual alleles was difficult. According to the authors, the approach could potentially be generalized to other disease states and immunological phenotypes. Most CMV-associated TCR beta chains appeared to be HLA-restricted in a later analysis, and the HLA associations seemed to be driven largely by CMV exposure. Specific HLA alleles were associated with 15,000 to 20,000 TCR beta sequences at a false discovery rate of 0.05 in a later analysis. Immune exposure information for the cohort was limited to CMV serostatus. According to a later analysis, parvovirus B19, influenza, CMV and Epstein-Barr virus appeared linked to several top co-occurrence clusters. A few of the identified cytomegalovirus-associated TCR beta chains were confirmed in vitro to be specific for cytomegalovirus antigens. The study gave a list of about 170 TCR beta chains associated with cytomegalovirus. A further reported finding was that TCR beta sequences accurately predicted the HLA-A and HLA-B alleles for most subjects in the first cohort. An association between a missense DCLRE1C variant and V-gene and J-gene trimming of TCR beta chains was found in a later genetic analysis and replicated in an independent cohort. A later genetic analysis reported fewer N-insertions in productive TCRs among donors in an Asian-associated ancestry cluster than the roughly 700-donor mean. The 87-base-pair reads could not distinguish some IMGT-functional V segments, including TRBV6-2 and TRBV6-3, so those segments were excluded. Cytomegalovirus status was reported to be diagnosed by the classifier with high specificity and sensitivity in both the original and validation cohorts. In a later analysis, HLA-associated TCR beta chains showed more clonal expansion and lower generation probabilities than non-associated chains that were equally common. An earlier analysis of approximately 600 of the donors showed that most TCR beta V segments appeared in productive rearrangements either about 90% or about 30% of the time, which broadly matched IMGT annotations. About 15 rarely observed V segments, including chromosome 9 orphons, were excluded from the earlier analysis of approximately 500 of the donors because counts were too low. Presence/absence analyses assumed roughly uniform sequencing depth across donors, an assumption that may not hold. HLA typing was unavailable for some donors at each locus, so association tests used only the typed subset. This cohort had only TCR beta chains sequenced, and the lack of alpha or paired-chain data limited which features could be detected. In a later analysis, the rate of TCR association differed among HLA loci, with DRB1 alleles having the most associated TCRs and HLA-C alleles having the fewest.

CDR1 and CDR2, looked up from the germline V gene, are SGHRS and YFSETQ. V drops 2 bases and J drops 0 bases, leaving 14 bases in between. Counted from cysteine to phenylalanine, this CDR3 has 16 amino acids. Kept here is only the CDR3 DNA, which spans 48 bases and is read in frame from base 1. The method was the immunoSEQ multiplex PCR assay. For the multiplex PCR, a mixture combining 60 forward primers for TCR Vbeta segments and 13 reverse primers for TCR Jbeta segments was used. Amplification of the CDR3 region of rearranged TCR beta genes was performed with a multiplex PCR assay on genomic DNA. The Illumina HiSeq System was used to sequence the amplified TCR beta libraries as 87-base-pair reads. The paper's processing steps were these. A later analysis tallied 80 million to 95 million unique TCR beta chains across the approximately 670 repertoires, and approximately 11 million of those chains were shared by two or more donors. Raw reads were error-corrected and collapsed into unique sequences by a nearest-neighbor algorithm in which closely related sequences were merged to remove PCR and sequencing errors. To assign V, D and J gene segments, CDR3 sequences were aligned to IMGT reference sequences. For a sequence to be retained, at least a six-nucleotide match to both a V gene segment and a J gene segment was required. A rearrangement counted as productive if the CDR3 had no stop codons and remained in frame with V and J, and every other rearrangement counted as non-productive. CDR3 was defined by IMGT convention, running from the second conserved V-encoded cysteine to the conserved J-encoded phenylalanine. Sequences without an unambiguous match to a single V gene segment were excluded from the earlier analysis of 587 of the donors. An earlier analysis of a few hundred of the donors classified V segments as functional when productive rearrangements were above 56.7% and as segregating when the standard deviation between donors was above 5%. A statistical classification framework was built for diagnosing cytomegalovirus status from the catalog of TCR beta chain sequences. In a later analysis, V and J genes were assigned by comparing TCR nucleotide sequences against IMGT/GENE-DB human TR gene sequences. In a later analysis, CDR3 sequences and most-parsimonious VDJ recombination scenarios were assigned using the TCRdist pipeline. In a later analysis, every TCR beta chain was defined by the combination of its CDR3 amino acid sequence and its V-gene family, and reads without a unique V-gene family were dropped. In a later analysis, 450 to 600 highly shared, low-generation-probability nucleotide sequences were removed to address suspected cross-contamination and a sequencing artifact. In a later analysis, a clonal expansion index was calculated for each public chain from normalized within-repertoire ranks of inferred template counts. In a later analysis, generation probabilities were computed with a VDJ recombination model fitted to out-of-frame rearrangements, and the resulting probabilities were checked against IGoR. A later analysis scored TCR-TCR, TCR-HLA and TCR-CMV co-occurrence with hypergeometric tests, applying a repertoire-size bias correction to TCR pairs. False discovery rates were estimated in a later analysis by permuting HLA or CMV assignments 20 times. In a later analysis, co-occurring TCRs were grouped using DBSCAN, and TCRdist sequence similarity was added for clustering within HLA-allele-positive subsets. Repertoires with fewer than 30,000 or more than 120,000 public chains, plus five repertoires with anomalous nucleotide sharing, were excluded from co-occurrence clustering. TCRdb provides this immuneACCESS table in a form limited to in-frame rearrangements. Some clones are lacking; in checked studies, under half of them reflect an unresolved V gene, and why the rest are absent is not known. D and trimming come from the DNA, and the V and J calls and clone size come from that table. The table for this sample lists about 76,000 clones; 65% to 85% of them were counted only once. The ten largest clones add up to more than 15% of the sample.

Recombination linked TRBV5-1 to TRBJ1-1; possibly the D gene is TRBD1, per 6 matching bases. The sequenced material came from PBMCs. The sequence was collected from a woman between 40 and 55 years old in good health and CMV-seropositive. The CDR3 reads CASSFGGRYMNTEAFF. The DNA sequence follows: TGCGCCAGCAGCTTCGGGGGGCGGTACATGAACACTGAAGCTTTCTTT.